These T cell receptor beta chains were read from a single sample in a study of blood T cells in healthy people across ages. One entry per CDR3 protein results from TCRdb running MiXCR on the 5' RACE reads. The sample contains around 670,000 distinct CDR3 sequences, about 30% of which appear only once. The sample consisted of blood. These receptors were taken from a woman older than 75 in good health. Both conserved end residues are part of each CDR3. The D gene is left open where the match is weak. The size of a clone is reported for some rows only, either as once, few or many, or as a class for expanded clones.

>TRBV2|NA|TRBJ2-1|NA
CASIGGYNEQFF
TGTGCCAGCATCGGCGGTTACAATGAGCAGTTCTTC
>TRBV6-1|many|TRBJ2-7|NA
CASSVAQTYEQYF
TGTGCCAGCAGTGTTGCCCAAACCTACGAGCAGTACTTC
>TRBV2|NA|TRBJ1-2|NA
CASSETGYTF
TGTGCCAGCAGTGAAACGGGCTACACCTTC
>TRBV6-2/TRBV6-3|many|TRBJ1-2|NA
CASSVTNYGYTF
TGTGCCAGCAGTGTCACTAACTATGGCTACACCTTC
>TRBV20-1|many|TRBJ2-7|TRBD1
CSAGQGASAVNEQYF
TGCAGTGCTGGACAGGGGGCATCCGCTGTGAACGAGCAGTACTTC
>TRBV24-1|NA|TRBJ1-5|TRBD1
CATRRQREGARSNQPQHF
TGTGCCACCAGACGACAAAGGGAGGGGGCGCGTAGCAATCAGCCCCAGCATTTT
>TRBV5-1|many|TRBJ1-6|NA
CASSLQPGADSPLHF
TGCGCCAGCAGCCTCCAACCGGGCGCGGATTCACCCCTCCACTTT
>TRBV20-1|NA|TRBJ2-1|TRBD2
CSAPGTSGCNEQFF
TGCAGTGCTCCCGGGACTAGCGGATGCAATGAGCAGTTCTTC
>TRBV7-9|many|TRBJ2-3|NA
CASSLLPPAGDTQYF
TGTGCCAGCAGCTTACTCCCCCCCGCTGGAGATACGCAGTATTTT
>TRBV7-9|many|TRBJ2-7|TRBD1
CASSQRPDRSYEQYF
TGTGCCAGCAGCCAAAGACCGGACAGGAGCTACGAGCAGTACTTC
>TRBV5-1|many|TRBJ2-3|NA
CASSPARATSTDTQYF
TGCGCCAGCAGCCCCGCCCGGGCCACAAGCACAGATACGCAGTATTTT
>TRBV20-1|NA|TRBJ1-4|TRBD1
CSARDRGENLFF
TGCAGTGCCCGAGACAGGGGAGAAAACCTGTTTTTT
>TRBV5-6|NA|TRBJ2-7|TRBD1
CASSFGRQGINEQYF
TGTGCCAGCAGCTTCGGACGACAGGGGATAAATGAGCAGTACTTC
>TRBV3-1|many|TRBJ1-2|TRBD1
CASSQRGGAGYGYTF
TGTGCCAGCAGCCAAAGAGGGGGCGCAGGCTATGGCTACACCTTC
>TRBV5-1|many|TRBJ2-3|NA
CASSSTSADTQYF
TGCGCCAGCAGCTCGACCTCGGCGGATACGCAGTATTTT
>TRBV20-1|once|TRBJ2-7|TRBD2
CSASYPQRDSYEQYF
TGCAGTGCTTCCTACCCCCAGCGGGACTCCTACGAGCAGTACTTC
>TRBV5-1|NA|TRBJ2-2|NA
CASSLGRSPGELFF
TGCGCCAGCAGCTTGGGAAGGTCCCCCGGGGAGCTGTTTTTT
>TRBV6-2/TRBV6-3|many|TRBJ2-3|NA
CASSWAPGDPTDTQYF
TGTGCCAGCAGTTGGGCCCCAGGGGACCCCACAGATACGCAGTATTTT
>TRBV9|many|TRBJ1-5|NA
CASSVDSGFGNQPQHF
TGTGCCAGCAGCGTAGACTCAGGGTTCGGCAATCAGCCCCAGCATTTT
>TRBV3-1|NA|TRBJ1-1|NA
CASSQDRVWTEAFF
TGTGCCAGCAGCCAAGACAGGGTATGGACTGAAGCTTTCTTT
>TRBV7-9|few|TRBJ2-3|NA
CASSLDYSSDTQYF
TGTGCCAGCAGCTTAGACTACTCGTCAGATACGCAGTATTTT
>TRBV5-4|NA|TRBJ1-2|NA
CASSLDRGMMDHGYTF
TGTGCCAGCAGCTTAGATAGGGGGATGATGGATCATGGCTACACCTTC
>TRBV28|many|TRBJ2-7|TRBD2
CASRRGGPYEQYF
TGTGCCAGCAGGCGCGGGGGTCCATACGAGCAGTACTTC
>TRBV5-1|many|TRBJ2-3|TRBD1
CASQHRGRTDTQYF
TGCGCCAGCCAACACAGGGGGCGAACAGATACGCAGTATTTT
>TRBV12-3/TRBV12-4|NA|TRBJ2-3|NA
CASSTSQVPDTQYF
TGTGCCAGCAGCACCAGTCAAGTCCCCGATACGCAGTATTTT
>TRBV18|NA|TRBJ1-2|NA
CASSLNASPSYGYTF
TGTGCCAGCTCACTTAATGCATCGCCCAGCTATGGCTACACCTTC